The 26 T cell receptor beta chains in this list originate from one sample, sequenced in a study of cytomegalovirus exposure and HLA in healthy donors. Primers included in the PCR were 60 Vbeta and 13 Jbeta primers. Using immunoSEQ multiplex PCR, the repertoire was profiled, and TCRdb retains in-frame clones only, with some absent. The sample has 100,000 to 150,000 clones; around 80% are singletons. Specimen: PBMCs. Receptor source: a female donor in good health and CMV-seronegative.

The V call is TRBV7-9, the J call TRBJ1-2; D perhaps matches TRBD1 (5 bases). In germline, CDR1 is SEHNR, CDR2 FQNEAQ (reference sequence). Trimming removed 5 bases at V and 4 bases at J, with 14 bases between. The CDR3 has 14 amino acids. The CDR3 loop is CASSPGGRIYGYTF. The CDR3 nucleotides read TGTGCCAGCAGCCCCGGGGGACGCATCTATGGCTACACCTTC.

This chain joins TRBV11-2 and TRBJ2-5; 14 bases line up with TRBD2. V dropped 4 bases and J dropped 7; count of bases not matched to a gene: 5. This CDR3 comprises 15 residues. The germline V gene has CDR1 SGHAT and CDR2 FQNNGV. CDR3 coding DNA: TGTGCCAGCAGCTGGACGGGGACTAGCGGGGGGACCCAGTACTTC. Translating gives CASSWTGTSGGTQYF.

This clone is categorized as medium-sized. V is TRBV6-1 and J is TRBJ2-1, with a tentative D call TRBD2 (6 bases). Trimming pared 8 bases from V and 10 bases from J, leaving 18 bases between. Germline V gives CDR1 MNHNS, CDR2 SASEGT. This CDR3 has 13 residues. CDR3 protein: CASGGSDRGEQFF. As DNA, the CDR3 is TGTGCCAGCGGAGGGTCCGACCGGGGAGAGCAGTTCTTC.

The genes are TRBV27 and TRBJ2-1, with 15 bases identical to TRBD2. This CDR3 is built from 17 residues. J was trimmed by 1 base and V by 6 bases; bases with no gene match: 4. Germline V gene sequence: CDR1 MNHEY, CDR2 SMNVEV (reference sequence). CDR3 coding DNA: TGTGCCAGCAGCACAGGACTAGCGGGAGGGTCCTACAATGAGCAGTTCTTC. Translating it yields CASSTGLAGGSYNEQFF.

This clone was counted a single time. The V and J genes are TRBV12-2 and TRBJ1-5. TRBV12-2 is given as a pseudogene. CDR3 length: 15 amino acids. The CDR3 loop is CASRVRVDYNQPQHF. The CDR3 coding sequence is TGTGCAAGTCGCGTCCGGGTGGATTACAATCAGCCCCAGCATTTT.

This clone was seen a single time. This CDR3 is CASRASGWGDEQFF. The CDR3 coding sequence is TGTGCCAGTCGGGCTAGCGGGTGGGGTGATGAGCAGTTCTTC. The rearrangement links TRBV19 to TRBJ2-1; TRBD2 agrees at 8 bases. The CDR3 length is 14 residues. The germline gives CDR1 LNHDA, CDR2 SQIVND (reference sequence). The J segment lost 8 bases and the V segment lost 8 bases, leaving 11 bases of the junction unmatched. Full variable domain (missing parts from reference TRBV19 and TRBJ2-1): DGGITQSPKYLFRKEGQNVTLSCEQNLNHDAMYWYRQDPGQGLRLIYYSQIVNDFQKGDIAEGYSVSREKKESFPLTVTSAQKNPTAFYLCASRASGWGDEQFFGPGTRLTVL.

The chain uses TRBV5-4 and TRBJ1-2, with a weak D call TRBD1 (5 bases). Trimming took off 3 bases at V and 13 bases at J, with 13 bases between the two ends. This CDR3 comprises 11 residues. Germline V gives CDR1 SGHNT, CDR2 YYREEE (reference sequence). The CDR3: CASSWTIFTTF. For the CDR3, the DNA is TGTGCCAGCAGCTGGACAATTTTTACCACCTTC.

The genes are TRBV10-3 and TRBJ2-1; TRBD2 matches 8 bases. In germline, CDR1 is ENHRY, CDR2 SYGVKD. The CDR3 is 15 residues long. The J segment lost 0 bases and the V segment lost 6 bases, leaving 4 bases of the junction unmatched. The CDR3 bases are TGTGCCATCAGGGCCGGGACTAGCTCCTACAATGAGCAGTTCTTC. Its protein is CAIRAGTSSYNEQFF.

This clone was counted once. The chain carries TRBV30 and TRBJ2-2; possibly TRBD1 for D (6 bases). The germline CDR1 and CDR2 sequences are GTSNPN and SVGIG (reference sequence). V shed 0 bases and J shed 6 bases, with 11 bases lying between them. The length of the CDR3 is 14 residues. For the CDR3, the DNA is TGTGCCTGGAGTGTAACAGGGCTGGCCGGGGAGCTGTTTTTT. This codes for CAWSVTGLAGELFF.

The V gene is TRBV29-1, the J gene TRBJ2-7; possible D gene TRBD1, 6 bases. Germline CDR1 is SQVTM and CDR2 is ANQGSEA. The CDR3 runs to 12 residues. With 4 bases removed from V and 4 bases from J, the gap between germline ends came to 11 bases. The CDR3 here is CSVGHGQYEQYF. DNA for the CDR3: TGCAGCGTTGGCCACGGACAGTACGAGCAGTACTTC.

This sequence joins TRBV5-1 and TRBJ1-4, with a tentative D call TRBD1 (5 bases). V was pared by 7 bases and J by 3 bases, with 13 bases between. Germline-derived CDR1 and CDR2 are SGHRS and YFSETQ. This CDR3 region has 14 residues. CDR3 region: CASRLGGSNEKLFF. CDR3 coding DNA: TGCGCCAGCCGCCTCGGGGGATCTAATGAAAAACTGTTTTTT. Full variable domain (remainder filled in from reference TRBV5-1 and TRBJ1-4): KAGVTQTPRYLIKTRGQQVTLSCSPISGHRSVSWYQQTPGQGLQFLFEYFSETQRNKGNFPGRFSGRQFSNSRSEMNVSTLELGDSALYLCASRLGGSNEKLFFGSGTQLSVL.

The J gene is TRBJ2-7, the V gene TRBV5-1; 9 nucleotides line up with TRBD2. The germline V gene encodes CDR1 SGHRS and CDR2 YFSETQ. This CDR3 comprises 17 residues. V trimming: 3 bases; J trimming: 7 bases; junction bases outside the gene matches: 17. The CDR3, as DNA: TGCGCCAGCAGCTCAGCCCCTAGCGGGACATATACTTTGGAGCAGTACTTC. This sequence encodes CASSSAPSGTYTLEQYF.

V is TRBV9 and J is TRBJ2-5; 10 bases are a match to TRBD1. V dropped 3 bases and J dropped 2; count of bases not matched to a gene: 4. CDR3 size: 15 residues. CDR1 is SGDLS and CDR2 is YYNGEE in the germline V gene. The CDR3 spells CASSGRDRGQETQYF. The CDR3 DNA follows: TGTGCCAGCAGCGGCCGGGACAGGGGACAAGAGACCCAGTACTTC.

The rearrangement uses TRBV27 and TRBJ2-7; 8 nucleotides match TRBD1. Germline CDR1 and CDR2: MNHEY and SMNVEV (reference sequence). This CDR3 contains 19 residues. Trimming at V came to 4 bases and at J to 3 bases, leaving 20 bases not matched to a gene. The CDR3 loop is CASSCTLTGVELPYYEQYF. DNA of the CDR3: TGTGCCAGCAGTTGTACCCTGACAGGGGTGGAACTTCCCTACTACGAGCAGTACTTC.

CDR3 sequence reads: CASSGSSRNNEQFF. The CDR3 DNA sequence: TGCGCCAGCAGCGGATCTAGCAGGAACAATGAGCAGTTCTTC. The chain couples TRBV5-1 to TRBJ2-1, with D possibly matching TRBD2 (5 bases). Per germline, CDR1 SGHRS and CDR2 YFSETQ. V gave up 4 bases and J gave up 5 bases, with 13 bases separating them. This CDR3 is 14 amino acids long.

The count of this clone is one. This chain links TRBV5-1 with TRBJ1-1, with D possibly being TRBD1 (6 bases). The CDR3 is 18 residues long. Trimming cost V 0 bases and J 5 bases, with 23 bases left between them. From germline, CDR1 is SGHRS and CDR2 YFSETQ. This chain's CDR3 is CASSLAIGGVGASTEAFF. The CDR3 DNA follows: TGCGCCAGCAGCTTGGCCATAGGGGGGGTTGGGGCCTCGACTGAAGCTTTCTTT. Full variable domain (remainder filled in from reference TRBV5-1 and TRBJ1-1): KAGVTQTPRYLIKTRGQQVTLSCSPISGHRSVSWYQQTPGQGLQFLFEYFSETQRNKGNFPGRFSGRQFSNSRSEMNVSTLELGDSALYLCASSLAIGGVGASTEAFFGQGTRLTVV.

The rearrangement uses TRBV7-3 and TRBJ2-2; D perhaps matches TRBD1 (6 bases). The V gene's germline CDR1 is SGHTA and CDR2 FQGTGA. This CDR3 comprises 17 residues. V was cut by 5 bases and J by 1 base, with 17 bases left in between. CDR3 sequence reads: CASSPRDRRRNTGELFF. The CDR3 region has the DNA TGTGCCAGCAGCCCCCGCGACAGGAGAAGGAACACCGGGGAGCTGTTTTTT. The variable domain in full, completed from reference TRBV7-3 and TRBJ2-2, reads GAGVSQTPSNKVTEKGKYVELRCDPISGHTALYWYRQSLGQGPEFLIYFQGTGAADDSGLPNDRFFAVRPEGSVSTLKIQRTERGDSAVYLCASSPRDRRRNTGELFFGEGSRLTVL.

J is TRBJ1-2 and V is TRBV30; a possible D gene is TRBD1 (5 bases). Germline V lookup: CDR1 GTSNPN, CDR2 SVGIG (reference sequence). Trimming removed 2 bases from V and 2 bases from J, with 15 bases in between. This CDR3 contains 15 residues. DNA for the CDR3: TGTGCCTGGAGTCGATCTGCGGGGCTCAACTATGGCTACACCTTC. Its protein product is CAWSRSAGLNYGYTF.

The genes are TRBV14 and TRBJ2-7; D may be TRBD1 (6 bases). Trimming took off 4 bases at V and 4 bases at J, with 26 bases between the two ends. Germline-derived CDR1 and CDR2 are SGHDN and FVKESK. The CDR3 spans 18 residues. The CDR3 coding sequence is TGTGCCAGCAGCCCAGGGGCATCTCTAGTCGCGGTCCGATACGAGCAGTACTTC. Translated, it gives CASSPGASLVAVRYEQYF.

The rearrangement uses TRBV9 and TRBJ1-5; D is uncertain. Germline assignment: CDR1 SGDLS and CDR2 YYNGEE. The CDR3 has 18 residues. Trimming pared 3 bases from V and 0 bases from J, leaving 19 bases between. The CDR3 DNA is TGTGCCAGCAGCGCGCCCAAGGATGAAGACTATAGCAATCAGCCCCAGCATTTT. This gives the protein CASSAPKDEDYSNQPQHF. Drawing the rest from reference TRBV9 and TRBJ1-5, the complete variable domain is DSGVTQTPKHLITATGQRVTLRCSPRSGDLSVYWYQQSLDQGLQFLIQYYNGEERAKGNILERFSAQQFPDLHSELNLSSLELGDSALYFCASSAPKDEDYSNQPQHFGDGTRLSIL.

The chain links TRBV5-6 to TRBJ2-1, with D possibly TRBD2 on 6 matching bases. The CDR3 is made up of 15 amino acids. Trimming took off 4 bases at V and 1 base at J, with 12 bases between the two ends. CDR1 SGHDT and CDR2 YYEEEE come from the germline V gene. The CDR3 region has the DNA TGTGCCAGCAGCGCGGACGGGGGATCCTACAATGAGCAGTTCTTC. This sequence encodes CASSADGGSYNEQFF.

The gene calls are TRBV30 and TRBJ1-1; D is unresolved. This CDR3 comprises 13 residues. The germline gives CDR1 GTSNPN, CDR2 SVGIG (reference sequence). V dropped 3 bases and J dropped 2 bases, with 10 bases sitting between them. The CDR3: CAWRRLGNTEAFF. As DNA, the CDR3 is TGTGCCTGGAGGAGGCTTGGTAACACTGAAGCTTTCTTT.

This sequence joins TRBV25-1 and TRBJ2-1; 7 bases map to TRBD1. After removal of 4 bases from V and 5 bases from J, the junction contained 8 bases not matched to a gene. Per the germline V gene, CDR1 is MGHDK and CDR2 is SYGVNS. The CDR3 sequence is 15 residues long. CDR3 residues: CASSAYRGADNEQFF. The CDR3 DNA follows: TGTGCCAGCAGTGCCTACAGGGGTGCGGACAATGAGCAGTTCTTC. The full variable domain, rest sourced from reference TRBV25-1 and TRBJ2-1, is EADIYQTPRYLVIGTGKKITLECSQTMGHDKMYWYQQDPGMELHLIHYSYGVNSTEKGDLSSESTVSRIRTEHFPLTLESARPSHTSQYLCASSAYRGADNEQFFGPGTRLTVL.

This clone showed up just once. This sequence joins TRBV7-2 and TRBJ2-1; TRBD2 aligns across 12 bases. The germline gives CDR1 SGHTA, CDR2 FQGNSA. The J segment lost 10 bases and the V segment lost 4 bases, leaving 11 bases of the junction unmatched. This CDR3 comprises 16 residues. CDR3 in DNA: TGTGCCAGCAGCTCCCCCCGACTAGCGGGAGTCGAGGAGCAGTTCTTC. This translates into CASSSPRLAGVEEQFF.

Remarks on this clone: Other nucleotide sequences from this sample produce the same CDR3. This chain links TRBV30 with TRBJ1-5, with 7 bases identical to TRBD1. CDR3 length: 13 amino acids. V was clipped by 2 bases and J by 4 bases; unmatched bases: 2. CDR1 is GTSNPN and CDR2 is SVGIG in the germline V gene (reference sequence). The CDR3 reads CAWSPGGNQPQHF. The DNA for the CDR3 is TGTGCCTGGAGTCCAGGGGGGAATCAGCCCCAGCATTTT. Using reference TRBV30 and TRBJ1-5 for the parts outside the CDR3, the full variable domain is SQTIHQWPATLVQPVGSPLSLECTVEGTSNPNLYWYRQAAGRGLQLLFYSVGIGQISSEVPQNLSASRPQDRQFILSSKKLLLSDSGFYLCAWSPGGNQPQHFGDGTRLSIL.

The chain uses TRBV29-1 and TRBJ1-1; the D is unclear. The CDR3 has 10 amino acids. Germline values: CDR1 SQVTM, CDR2 ANQGSEA. V was trimmed by 7 bases and J by 4 bases, leaving 7 bases between them. The CDR3 region is CSARGTEAFF. In nucleotides, the CDR3 is TGCAGCGCCCGGGGCACTGAAGCTTTCTTT.